A selection of T cell receptor beta chains follows, all from one sample in a study of OX40 agonist ivuxolimab in advanced cancers. Generated by immunoSEQ multiplex PCR, the TCRdb table keeps only in-frame clones and is missing some. Of 15,000 to 20,000 clones in the sample, around 64% are singletons; the top ten hold roughly 8.3%. Sequencing used CD4+ or CD8+ T cells sorted from blood, obtained in a trial of the OX40 agonist ivuxolimab. The receptors here all came from an adult with an advanced solid tumor such as melanoma, head and neck, liver or kidney cancer. Both conserved end residues are part of each CDR3. A D gene is named only where the DNA matches it firmly. Only some rows state a clone size, as once, few, many or a class for expanded clones.

V	size	J	D	DNA	CDR3
TRBV7-8	.	TRBJ1-5	.	TGTGCCAGCAGCTCCCTCCGGGCATATAGCAATCAGCCCCAGCATTTT	CASSSLRAYSNQPQHF
TRBV5-8	few	TRBJ1-6	.	TGTGCCAGCAGCTTGATTAAATCACCCCTCCACTTT	CASSLIKSPLHF
TRBV9	.	TRBJ2-5	TRBD2	TGTGCCAGCAGCCCCTCGGGACTAGTCGGAGAGACCCAGTACTTC	CASSPSGLVGETQYF
TRBV9	medium-sized	TRBJ1-5	.	TGTGCCAGCAGCGTAGACGATAGCAATCAGCCCCAGCATTTT	CASSVDDSNQPQHF
TRBV29-1	.	TRBJ2-7	.	TGCAGCGTTGAAGGGCCTAACTACGAGCAGTACTTC	CSVEGPNYEQYF
TRBV29-1	.	TRBJ2-7	.	TGCAGCGTCGAGACAGAAACCCCCTACGAGCAGTACTTC	CSVETETPYEQYF
TRBV6-1	.	TRBJ1-2	.	TGTGCCAGCAGTGAGCTCCCCCCAGGGGCGAGGGGCTACACCTTC	CASSELPPGARGYTF
TRBV7-2	.	TRBJ2-3	.	TGTGCCAGCAGCCCTAGAGCTCACACAGATACGCAGTATTTT	CASSPRAHTDTQYF
TRBV6-1	.	TRBJ2-7	TRBD1	TGTGCCAGCATAGGGACAGAATCCTACGAGCAGTACTTC	CASIGTESYEQYF
TRBV6-5	medium-sized	TRBJ2-7	.	TGTGCCAGCAGTCCTTCATGGGGGTACGAGCAGTACTTC	CASSPSWGYEQYF
TRBV5-1	.	TRBJ2-5	TRBD1	TGCGCCAGCAGCTTGATCCGACAGGGGGCCAGGGAGACCCAGTACTTC	CASSLIRQGARETQYF
TRBV13	.	TRBJ2-5	.	TGTGCCAGCAGCTTACGTGGGCAGCAAGAGACCCAGTACTTC	CASSLRGQQETQYF
TRBV9	.	TRBJ2-7	.	TGTGCCAGCAGCGTAGCTGGCTATGGGCACGAGCAGTACTTC	CASSVAGYGHEQYF
TRBV7-9	.	TRBJ1-6	TRBD1	TGTGCCAGCAGCTCAGGACAGGGTAGGACACCCCTCCACTTT	CASSSGQGRTPLHF
TRBV6-5	.	TRBJ2-1	TRBD2	TGTGCCAGCAGCCAGACTAGCGGGGCATACAATGAGCAGTTCTTC	CASSQTSGAYNEQFF
TRBV5-4	.	TRBJ2-7	.	TGCGCCAGCAGCCCCGACAGTTCCTACGAGCAGTACTTC	CASSPDSSYEQYF
TRBV7-2	medium-sized	TRBJ2-2	.	TGTGCCATCGATTCCGGGACCGGGGAGCTGTTTTTT	CAIDSGTGELFF
TRBV5-4	few	TRBJ2-7	TRBD1	TGTGCCAGCAGCTTGGGGACAGGCTCCGAGCAGTACTTC	CASSLGTGSEQYF
TRBV5-4	.	TRBJ2-7	.	TGTGCCAGCGAGGGAACAGGCTCCTACGAGCAGTACTTC	CASEGTGSYEQYF
TRBV9	once	TRBJ2-3	.	TGTGCCAGCAGCGTAGATCATCGGGCAGATACGCAGTATTTT	CASSVDHRADTQYF
TRBV27	once	TRBJ1-1	.	TGTGCCAGCAGTTTATACAGGAGCACTGAAGCTTTCTTT	CASSLYRSTEAFF
TRBV11-2	few	TRBJ2-5	TRBD2	TGTGCCAGCAGCCCCCCACGTAGCGGGGGAGGGGGGACCCAGTACTTC	CASSPPRSGGGGTQYF
TRBV6-1	.	TRBJ1-3	.	TGTGCCAGCAGTGACTTCCCGACAGTTACCGACCGAAACACCATATATTTT	CASSDFPTVTDRNTIYF
TRBV19	.	TRBJ1-5	.	TGTGCCAGTAGGGTGGGCAATCAGCCCCAGCATTTT	CASRVGNQPQHF
TRBV9	.	TRBJ2-1	TRBD2	TGTGCCAGCAGCGATAGCGGGAGAGAGTACAATGAGCAGTTCTTC	CASSDSGREYNEQFF
TRBV27	.	TRBJ2-7	.	TGTGCCAGCAGTTTCACCCGCAGGTCCTACGAGCAGTACTTC	CASSFTRRSYEQYF
TRBV7-9	medium-sized	TRBJ1-2	TRBD1	TGTGCCAGCAGCCCGGGACAGGGGAACTATGGCTACACCTTC	CASSPGQGNYGYTF
TRBV7-3	.	TRBJ2-7	.	TGTGCCAGCTTGGGGGCAGGGAACTACGAGCAGTACTTC	CASLGAGNYEQYF
TRBV30	once	TRBJ1-1	TRBD1	TGTGCCTGGAGTGTATTCGGACAGGTCACTGAAGCTTTCTTT	CAWSVFGQVTEAFF
TRBV6-1	few	TRBJ2-1	TRBD1	TGTGCCAGCACGATCAAAGGGGGCTTTAACAATGAGCAGTTCTTC	CASTIKGGFNNEQFF
TRBV5-4	.	TRBJ2-2	.	TGTGCCAGCAGCTTAACAGGGTACACCGGGGAGCTGTTTTTT	CASSLTGYTGELFF